These 32 T cell receptor beta chains were sequenced from one sample in a study of breast tumors, draining lymph nodes, adjacent tissues. The lymph nodes were axillary draining lymph nodes from breast cancer patients. TCRdb independently ran MiXCR on the multiplex PCR reads; one entry per CDR3 protein. In the table there are about 120,000 distinct CDR3 sequences, roughly 21% of which are singletons. The sequencing sample was made of axillary lymph node tissue. These TCRs come from a female donor with breast cancer. Some clones in this sample may be carry-over from other donors' samples.

This clonotype was detected many times. V and J are TRBV7-9 and TRBJ1-4, with D perhaps matching TRBD1 (6 bases). Trimming pared 2 bases from V and 8 bases from J, leaving 12 bases between. The germline V gene encodes CDR1 SEHNR and CDR2 FQNEAQ (reference sequence). The CDR3 totals 14 residues. The CDR3 region is CASSLTQGREKLFF. The CDR3 DNA sequence: TGTGCCAGCAGCTTAACACAGGGTAGGGAAAAACTGTTTTTT.

This clonotype was counted between two and nine times. The J gene is TRBJ2-5, the V gene TRBV10-3; 7 bases map to TRBD1. Germline CDR1 and CDR2: ENHRY and SYGVKD. The CDR3 covers 14 residues. J was trimmed by 5 bases and V by 2 bases; bases with no gene match: 5. As DNA, the CDR3 is TGTGCCATCAGTGAGAGCACCAGGGGGGAGACCCAGTACTTC. It codes for CAISESTRGETQYF.

This clonotype was seen repeatedly, ten times or more. The V gene is TRBV6-6, the J gene TRBJ2-2; D is unresolved. The CDR3 runs to 15 residues. Per the germline V gene, CDR1 is MNHNY and CDR2 is SVGAGI (reference sequence). V lost 11 bases and J lost 1, with 17 bases in between. CDR3 sequence (DNA): TGTGCCGGAACAGATCTTGGGCGGAACACCGGGGAGCTGTTTTTT. Its protein is CAGTDLGRNTGELFF.

This clonotype has at least ten counts. The chain has TRBV15 and TRBJ2-5; 11 bases are shared with TRBD2. The V gene end was trimmed by 1 base and the J gene end by 5 bases; junction bases not matched to a gene: 9. The germline V gene encodes CDR1 LNHNV and CDR2 YYDKDF (reference sequence). CDR3 length: 17 amino acids. CDR3 sequence (DNA): TGTGCCACCAGCAGAGGACTAGCGGGGAGGACGGGGGAGACCCAGTACTTC. As protein: CATSRGLAGRTGETQYF.

About this clonotype: A single base separates this from a much larger clone, so it may be a read error. J is TRBJ1-3 and V is TRBV20-1; D is ambiguous. CDR1 and CDR2 from the germline V gene are DFQATT and SNEGSKA (reference sequence). This CDR3 has 14 residues. Trimming shortened V by 4 bases and J by 0 bases, and 10 bases separated the two germline ends. As DNA, the CDR3 is TGCAGTGCTAACCGGGCCCACTCTGGAAACACCATATATTTT. Residues: CSANRAHSGNTIYF.

About this clonotype itself: A read error may produce the germline difference seen at one junction end. The chain recombines TRBV2 with TRBJ1-4; possibly TRBD1 for D (6 bases). Germline V CDR1 and CDR2: SNHLY, FYNNEI. This CDR3 has 17 amino acids. The DNA for the CDR3 is TGTGCCAGCAGCCTCGGACAGAGGCCAAGGATGCGTGAAAAACTGCTTTTT. Translated, it gives CASSLGQRPRMREKLLF.

V is TRBV3-1 and J is TRBJ1-3; 7 bases align to TRBD1. This CDR3 region has 15 residues. The J segment lost 2 bases and the V segment lost 2 bases, leaving 3 bases of the junction unmatched. CDR1 is LGHDT, CDR2 YNNKEL, per germline (reference sequence). Here the CDR3 reads CASSQRGPTGNTIYF. As DNA, the CDR3 is TGTGCCAGCAGCCAAAGGGGGCCTACTGGAAACACCATATATTTT.

At least ten counts were recorded for this clonotype. The chain employs TRBV7-6 and TRBJ2-3, with 7 bases that match TRBD1. J gave up 6 bases and V 5 bases, and 11 bases lay outside the gene matches. The CDR3 totals 15 residues. Per germline, CDR1 SGHVS and CDR2 FNYEAQ. The CDR3 nucleotides are TGTGCCAGCAGCCCTACCGGGACAGTCGGCGATACGCAGTATTTT. This gives the protein CASSPTGTVGDTQYF. Variable domain in full (rest from reference TRBV7-6 and TRBJ2-3): GAGVSQSPRYKVTKRGQDVALRCDPISGHVSLYWYRQALGQGPEFLTYFNYEAQQDKSGLPNDRFSAERPEGSISTLTIQRTEQRDSAMYRCASSPTGTVGDTQYFGPGTRLTVL.

This clonotype was counted at least ten times. A junction end diverges from the germline sequence, so it may reflect a read error. The chain joins TRBV12-3 or TRBV12-4 to TRBJ2-7; maybe TRBD2 (5 bases). This CDR3 has 13 residues. The CDR3 spells CASSFNPGRRIIF. As DNA, the CDR3 is TGTGCCAGCAGTTTTAATCCCGGCAGGAGGATAATCTTC.

This rearrangement joins TRBV30 to TRBJ2-3; TRBD1 matches at 9 bases. Trimming removed 1 base from V and 5 bases from J; junction bases left unmatched: 4. CDR1 and CDR2 (germline): GTSNPN, SVGIG (reference sequence). The CDR3 spans 14 residues. The CDR3 region has the DNA TGTGCCTGGAGTGCGACAGGGGGGAGAGATACGCAGTATTTT. It codes for CAWSATGGRDTQYF.

This clonotype was observed at least ten times. This chain uses TRBV20-1 with TRBJ2-1; D gene uncertain. V was pared by 0 bases and J by 0 bases, with 15 bases between. The CDR3 contains 17 residues. In germline, CDR1 is DFQATT, CDR2 SNEGSKA (reference sequence). The CDR3 loop reads CSARDLSGPSSYNEQFF. Here the CDR3 DNA reads TGCAGTGCTAGAGATCTTTCAGGCCCGAGCTCCTACAATGAGCAGTTCTTC.

This clonotype was recorded many times. The chain combines TRBV24-1 with TRBJ2-3; maybe TRBD2 (6 bases). Trimming removed 0 bases from V and 9 bases from J, with 6 bases in between. This CDR3 has 12 amino acids. The germline gives CDR1 KGHDR, CDR2 SFDVKD. CDR3 protein: CATSDLAGTQYF. Written as DNA, the CDR3 is TGTGCCACCAGTGATTTGGCGGGAACGCAGTATTTT.

This clonotype was observed many times. DNA for the CDR3: TGTGCCAGCAGTTTTGGCGGGATCTACGAGCAGTACTTC. This sequence encodes CASSFGGIYEQYF. This rearrangement joins TRBV27 to TRBJ2-7, with D perhaps TRBD2 (6 bases). V was trimmed by 3 bases and J by 3 bases, leaving 9 bases between them. Germline V gene lookup returns CDR1 MNHEY and CDR2 SMNVEV (reference sequence). This CDR3 is built from 13 residues.

This clonotype has ten or more counts. The CDR3 sequence: CASSQDGSPNYGYTF. DNA for the CDR3: TGCGCCAGCAGCCAGGACGGGAGCCCTAACTATGGCTACACCTTC. The chain carries TRBV5-1 and TRBJ1-2; D is ambiguous. The ends were cut back, 4 bases at V and 0 bases at J, with 13 bases in the middle. Germline-derived CDR1 and CDR2 are SGHRS and YFSETQ. The CDR3 runs 15 residues.

The CDR3 spells CASSPLREPNEKLFF. CDR3 sequence (DNA): TGTGCCAGCTCACCATTACGGGAGCCTAATGAAAAACTGTTTTTT. The rearrangement uses TRBV18 and TRBJ1-4, with D unclear. Between the trimmed V and J ends, which lost 2 bases and 3 bases, there was a span of 10 bases. Looked up from germline, CDR1 is KGHSH and CDR2 is LQKENI. The CDR3 totals 15 residues.

Of note for this clonotype: A much bigger clone sits one base away, suggesting this may be a read error. The chain combines TRBV6-6 with TRBJ1-5, with D possibly TRBD1 on 5 matching bases. The CDR3 sequence is 18 residues long. V was clipped by 6 bases and J by 0 bases, with 21 bases between them. Per the germline V gene, CDR1 is MNHNY and CDR2 is SVGAGI (reference sequence). CDR3 sequence: CASSKLPSMTASNQPQHF. The CDR3 bases are TGTGCCAGCAGCAAACTCCCCTCAATGACAGCTAGCAATCAGCCCCAGCATTTT.

J is TRBJ1-1 and V is TRBV9; TRBD1 might be the D (6 bases). The CDR3 is 13 amino acids. V lost 3 bases, J lost 5 bases, and 11 bases lay in between. CDR1 and CDR2 (germline): SGDLS, YYNGEE. CDR3 sequence (DNA): TGTGCCAGCAGCGCGACAGGTGGGACTGAAGCTTTCTTT. Its translation is CASSATGGTEAFF.

On this clonotype itself: This may be a read error: a much more frequent sequence differs by one nucleotide. The V call is TRBV29-1, the J call TRBJ2-4; D is uncertain. CDR1 is SQVTM, CDR2 ANQGSEA, per germline. Trimming pared 6 bases from V and 1 base from J, leaving 16 bases between. The length of the CDR3 is 15 residues. The CDR3 DNA reads as TGCAGCGTCGCGGAGAGACCCCAGGCCAAAAACATTCAGTACTTC. Translated, it gives CSVAERPQAKNIQYF.

V and J are TRBV28 and TRBJ2-3; no reliable D call. The germline CDR1 and CDR2 sequences are MDHEN and SYDVKM. The CDR3 sequence is 13 residues long. Trimming pared 2 bases from V and 2 bases from J, leaving 5 bases between. The DNA of the CDR3 is TGTGCCAGCAGTTTACTTCCCACAGATACGCAGTATTTT. Amino acids: CASSLLPTDTQYF. Together with reference TRBV28 and TRBJ2-3, the CDR3 gives the full variable domain: DVKVTQSSRYLVKRTGEKVFLECVQDMDHENMFWYRQDPGLGLRLIYFSYDVKMKEKGDIPEGYSVSREKKERFSLILESASTNQTSMYLCASSLLPTDTQYFGPGTRLTVL.

This clonotype was counted ten times or more. The chain's CDR3 is CASRDEGVYSYEQYF. The CDR3 DNA is TGTGCCAGCAGGGACGAAGGGGTCTACTCCTACGAGCAGTACTTC. This chain uses TRBV2 with TRBJ2-7, with D maybe TRBD1 (5 bases). V lost 6 bases and J lost 0, with 15 bases in between. The length of the CDR3 is 15 residues. The germline V gene has CDR1 SNHLY and CDR2 FYNNEI.

The sample holds many counts of this clonotype. This rearrangement joins TRBV7-2 to TRBJ1-6; D perhaps matches TRBD1 (5 bases). Germline CDR1 reads SGHTA; CDR2 reads FQGNSA. V was cut by 4 bases and J by 7 bases, with 23 bases left in between. The CDR3 runs to 18 residues. The CDR3: CASSSPELPRDANSPLHF. The CDR3 coding sequence is TGTGCCAGCAGCTCCCCTGAATTACCCCGGGACGCAAATTCACCCCTCCACTTT. The complete variable domain, with remaining parts taken from reference TRBV7-2 and TRBJ1-6, reads GAGVSQSPSNKVTEKGKDVELRCDPISGHTALYWYRQSLGQGLEFLIYFQGNSAPDKSGLPSDRFSAERTGGSVSTLTIQRTQQEDSAVYLCASSSPELPRDANSPLHFGNGTRLTVT.

In the case of this clonotype: An end of the junction differs from the germline gene, which may be a read error. This chain joins TRBV20-1 and TRBJ2-3, with 8 bases lining up with TRBD2. Germline V gene sequence: CDR1 DFQATT, CDR2 SNEGSKA (reference sequence). The CDR3 is 14 amino acids. CDR3 in DNA: TGCAGTGCGACCAAACCAGCGGGGGTAGATACACAGTATTTT. It is translated as CSATKPAGVDTQYF.

The table lists this clonotype with many counts. This chain uses TRBV20-1 with TRBJ2-2; 7 nucleotides line up with TRBD1. V lost 0 bases, J lost 1 base, and 5 bases stayed unmatched. The CDR3 contains 16 residues. The germline CDR1 and CDR2 sequences are DFQATT and SNEGSKA (reference sequence). The CDR3 sequence is CSARDQRTGNTGELFF. CDR3 DNA: TGCAGTGCTAGAGATCAGAGGACAGGGAACACCGGGGAGCTGTTTTTT.

This clonotype was recorded at least ten times. The chain is built from TRBV6-1 and TRBJ2-5; either TRBD1 or TRBD2 may supply D (5 bases each). Germline values: CDR1 MNHNS, CDR2 SASEGT. V was clipped by 6 bases and J by 6 bases, with 14 bases between them. CDR3 length: 13 amino acids. CDR3 residues: CASSEGPRKTQYF. The CDR3 coding sequence is TGTGCCAGCAGCGAGGGGCCGAGGAAGACCCAGTACTTC.

This clonotype was counted ten times or more. The chain uses TRBV7-9 and TRBJ2-5; TRBD1 agrees at 9 bases. CDR3 length: 17 residues. The trim removed 5 bases at V and 5 bases at J, leaving 15 bases unmatched. Germline V gene data show CDR1 as SEHNR and CDR2 as FQNEAQ (reference sequence). CDR3 residues: CASSPQDTGTGRETQYF. For the CDR3, the DNA is TGTGCCAGCAGCCCCCAGGATACCGGGACAGGGAGGGAGACCCAGTACTTC.

About this clonotype: A much larger clone differs from this one at a single base, so this may be a read error. The chain recombines TRBV5-1 with TRBJ2-3; TRBD1 matches at 7 bases. The germline CDR1 and CDR2 sequences are SGHRS and YFSETQ. The CDR3 consists of 15 residues. The CDR3 nucleotides are TGCGCCGGCAGAAAAGACAGGGCCGTGTCTGATACGCAGTATTTT. As protein: CAGRKDRAVSDTQYF.

This clonotype was picked up many times. The DNA for the CDR3 is TGCGCCAGCAGCTTGGAGGGTACTGGAAACACCATATATTTT. It is translated as CASSLEGTGNTIYF. V usage is TRBV5-1 and J usage is TRBJ1-3; D gene ambiguous. The CDR3 runs 14 residues. V was pared by 0 bases and J by 2 bases, with 6 bases between. Germline V gene lookup returns CDR1 SGHRS and CDR2 YFSETQ.

Of note for this clonotype: A much more abundant neighbour one base away suggests this may be a read error. Since the CDR3 does not end with the conserved phenylalanine or tryptophan, this likely comes from a read error. The chain links TRBV19 to TRBJ1-2; 10 nucleotides line up with TRBD1. The CDR3 extends over 17 amino acids. Germline-derived CDR1 and CDR2 are LNHDA and SQIVND (reference sequence). J gave up 4 bases and V 0 bases, and 8 bases lay outside the gene matches. CDR3 nucleotides: TGTGCCAGTAGTATAGATCGGGGGACAGGGGTCCTCTATGGCTACACCCTC. It encodes CASSIDRGTGVLYGYTL.

Ten or more counts support this clonotype. The rearrangement joins TRBV19 to TRBJ1-3; no clear D. The germline V and J ends were trimmed by 0 bases and 0 bases, with 12 bases remaining between them. Germline V lookup: CDR1 LNHDA, CDR2 SQIVND (reference sequence). This CDR3 region has 17 residues. In nucleotides, the CDR3 is TGTGCCAGTAGTATAGAAAGCGCAGTCTACTCTGGAAACACCATATATTTT. Its translation: CASSIESAVYSGNTIYF.

This clonotype came up many times. The chain joins TRBV4-1 to TRBJ2-5, with D hard to call. V shed 0 bases and J shed 5 bases, with 13 bases lying between them. The CDR3 runs to 15 residues. Germline CDR1 is MGHRA and CDR2 is YSYEKL. The CDR3: CASSQDSSQGETQYF. The CDR3 nucleotides read TGCGCCAGCAGCCAAGATAGTAGTCAAGGTGAGACCCAGTACTTC.

In this sample, this clonotype turned up many times. The V call is TRBV5-1, the J call TRBJ2-6; TRBD1 might be the D (5 bases). The length of the CDR3 is 17 residues. Between the trimmed V and J ends, which lost 4 bases and 0 bases, there was a span of 14 bases. The germline gives CDR1 SGHRS, CDR2 YFSETQ. CDR3 region: CASSPPDIHSGANVLTF. CDR3 bases: TGCGCCAGCAGCCCCCCGGACATTCACTCTGGGGCCAACGTCCTGACTTTC.

The chain joins TRBV5-8 to TRBJ2-1, with 14 bases that match TRBD2. V lost 3 bases and J lost 0; bases outside the gene matches: 11. The CDR3 is made up of 20 amino acids. Germline loops: CDR1 SGHTS, CDR2 YDEGEE. CDR3 nucleotide sequence: TGTGCCAGCAGCTCCCGACTAGCGGGAGGGATAGCCCGCTCCTACAATGAGCAGTTCTTC. As protein: CASSSRLAGGIARSYNEQFF. The variable domain in full, with the rest retrieved from reference TRBV5-8 and TRBJ2-1, is EAGVTQSPTHLIKTRGQQATLRCSPISGHTSVYWYQQALGLGLQFLLWYDEGEERNRGNFPPRFSGRQFPNYSSELNVNALELEDSALYLCASSSRLAGGIARSYNEQFFGPGTRLTVL.